This T cell receptor (beta chain) emerged from a study of long-term antiretroviral therapy in people with HIV. About the study: First collections came about a decade before the 2015 immediate-ART recommendation.

Notes on the study in general: ART preceded a rise in diversity that nonetheless stayed lower than in transplant donor controls.

Samples were assayed with immunoSEQ v3.0 at survey level. Produced via immunoSEQ multiplex PCR; TCRdb's table is partial and in-frame only. The data hold over 1,500 clones, with roughly 88% observed a single time. Germline V CDR1 and CDR2: SGHDT, YYEEEE. The CDR3 is 14 residues long. The V segment lost 4 bases and the J segment 5 bases; nucleotides outside the gene matches: 5. Notes on this clone: Its antigen is currently unknown.

The receptor was isolated from a woman aged 45-65 years with HIV. J is TRBJ2-5 and V is TRBV5-6; 10 nucleotides match TRBD2. The sequencing used unsorted PBMCs, collected 0.7 years after starting antiretroviral therapy. The CDR3 DNA reads TGTGCCAGCAGCGACACTAGCGGGGAGGAGACCCAGTACTTC. This sequence encodes CASSDTSGEETQYF.